The subject of this entry is one T cell receptor (beta chain). The CDR3 totals 14 residues. V shed 6 bases, J shed 3 bases, and the junction held 3 bases outside the gene matches. CDR1 is MNHEY, CDR2 SVGAGI, per germline. Original data processing: The assay estimated nucleated cells by amplifying reference gene primers. Assay used: immunoSEQ multiplex PCR; TCRdb lists only in-frame clones, some missing. V and J calls and clone size are as listed in that table; D and trimming were resolved from the DNA. The sample gives 180,000 or so clones, roughly 89% of which show up once; 3.7% is in the top ten. The data were taken from a study of blood T cell repertoires in COVID-19. Study background: Collection of acute and convalescent COVID-19 samples took place in the United States, Italy and Spain. From T cells, B-cell-depleted T cells, or PBMCs came the material, which was cDNA or gDNA.

The chain uses TRBV6-5 and TRBJ1-4; 8 nucleotides agree with TRBD1. This clonotype was obtained from a man aged 18-30 years with active or convalescent COVID-19. Sequencing was carried out using peripheral blood. In DNA, the CDR3 is TGTGCCAGCAGACAGACAGGGGCTAATGAAAAACTGTTTTTT. Translation gives CASRQTGANEKLFF.